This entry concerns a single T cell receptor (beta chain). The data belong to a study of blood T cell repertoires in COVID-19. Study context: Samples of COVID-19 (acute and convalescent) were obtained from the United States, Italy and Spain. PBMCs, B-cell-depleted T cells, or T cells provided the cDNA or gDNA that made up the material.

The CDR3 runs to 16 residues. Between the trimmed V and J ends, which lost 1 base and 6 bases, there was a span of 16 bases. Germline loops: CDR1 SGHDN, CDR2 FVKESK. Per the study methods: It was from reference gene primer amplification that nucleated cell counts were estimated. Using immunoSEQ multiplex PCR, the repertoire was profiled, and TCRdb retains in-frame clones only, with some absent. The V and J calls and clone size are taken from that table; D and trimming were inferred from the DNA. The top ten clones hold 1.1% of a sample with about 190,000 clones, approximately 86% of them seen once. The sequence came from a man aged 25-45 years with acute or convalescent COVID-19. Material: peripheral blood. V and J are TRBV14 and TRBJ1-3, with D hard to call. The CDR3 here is CASSQGRKRDANTIYF. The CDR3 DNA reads TGTGCCAGCAGCCAAGGGAGGAAGCGGGATGCAAACACCATATATTTT.